This T cell receptor beta chain was sequenced for a study of cytomegalovirus exposure and HLA in healthy donors. Notes on the study in general: Cytomegalovirus association was assigned to more than 150 TCR beta chains. In a later analysis, HLA-associated beta chains showed higher expansion and lower generation probabilities than comparable chains. In a later analysis, HLA-C alleles had the fewest associated TCRs, DRB1 alleles the most. For most TCR beta V segments, an earlier analysis put the productive rate at about 87% or about 30% of the time.

Notes on this clone: Its specificity is not known.

Germline V CDR1 and CDR2: SQVTM, ANQGSEA. The CDR3 extends over 16 amino acids. V gave up 3 bases and J gave up 7 bases, with 22 bases separating them. Primers for the PCR totalled 60 Vbeta and 13 Jbeta. The data were produced by immunoSEQ multiplex PCR, yet TCRdb's version contains in-frame clones alone and is incomplete. The table records some 97,000 clones, approximately 80% of them present only once. Sequencing was performed on PBMCs. The chain combines TRBV29-1 with TRBJ2-1, with D perhaps TRBD1 (6 bases). This TCR was recovered from a female donor in good health and CMV-seropositive. CDR3 protein: CSVDNVINRVPNEQFF. In DNA, the CDR3 is TGCAGCGTTGACAACGTAATAAACAGGGTTCCGAATGAGCAGTTCTTC.